This T cell receptor (beta chain) is from a study of early T cells in non-severe SARS-CoV-2 infection. Overall study: Sequencing targeted bulk RNA from unsorted whole blood, leaving chains unpaired. Broader study findings: The matching step, a VDJdb search, favored anti-spike CD8 responses and missed private and CD4 specificities.

This CDR3 has 11 amino acids. The germline CDR1 and CDR2 sequences are SNHLY and FYNNEI. Between the trimmed V and J ends, which lost 2 bases and 4 bases, there was a span of 0 bases. Attachment of unique molecular identifiers was made to individual cDNA molecules. TCRdb reprocessed the 5' RACE reads with MiXCR, giving one entry per CDR3 protein. The sample lists roughly 70,000 distinct CDR3 sequences; 15% to 20% were seen once. Details on this clonotype: Its antigen is unknown.

J is TRBJ2-4 and V is TRBV2, with D unclear. The sequencing used whole blood, collected at baseline. The receptor comes from an adult who was a healthcare worker with PCR-confirmed SARS-CoV-2 infection or an uninfected control (not recorded which). This chain's CDR3 is CASSEKNIQYF. In DNA form, the CDR3 reads TGTGCCAGCAGTGAAAAAAACATTCAGTACTTC.